This T cell receptor (beta chain) was captured in a study of cytomegalovirus exposure and HLA in healthy donors. The ends lost 2 bases at V and 6 bases at J; junction bases unmatched: 6. The CDR3 contains 16 residues. The germline V gene encodes CDR1 SGHDN and CDR2 FVKESK. Profiling relied on immunoSEQ multiplex PCR, and the TCRdb table lists in-frame clones only, not all of them. The sample has tens of thousands of clones; approximately 94% are singletons. Study-level findings and limits: The tendency of first-cohort TCR clusters to co-occur in the 120 or so validation repertoires was the finding of a later analysis.

With regard to this clone: The antigen remains undetermined.

The sequence was collected from a man between 18 and 29 years old in good health and CMV-seropositive. The chain combines TRBV14 with TRBJ2-2, with 10 bases matching TRBD2. Sequenced material: PBMCs. CDR3 in DNA: TGTGCCAGCAGCCAATTCCCTAGCGGGAGTTCCGGGGAGCTGTTTTTT. Translated: CASSQFPSGSSGELFF.